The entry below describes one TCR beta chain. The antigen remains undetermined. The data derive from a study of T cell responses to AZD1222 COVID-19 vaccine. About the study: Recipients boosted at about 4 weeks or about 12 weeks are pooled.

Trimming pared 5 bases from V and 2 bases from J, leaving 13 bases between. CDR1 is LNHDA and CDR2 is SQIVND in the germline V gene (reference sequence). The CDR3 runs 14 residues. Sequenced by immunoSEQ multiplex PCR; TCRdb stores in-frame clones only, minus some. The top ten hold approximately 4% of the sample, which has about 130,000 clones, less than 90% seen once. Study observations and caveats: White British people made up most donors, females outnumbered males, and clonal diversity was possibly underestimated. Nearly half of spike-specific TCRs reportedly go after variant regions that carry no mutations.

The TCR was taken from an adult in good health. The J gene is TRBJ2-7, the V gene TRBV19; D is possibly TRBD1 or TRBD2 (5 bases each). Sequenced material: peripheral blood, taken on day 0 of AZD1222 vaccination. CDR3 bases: TGTGCCAGTAGTGCCGGGACCGGGGCCTACGAGCAGTACTTC. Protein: CASSAGTGAYEQYF.